This T cell receptor beta chain originates from a study of T cells in Graves' hyperthyroidism and ophthalmopathy (dated by TCRdb to the late 2010s). With respect to the entire study: Peripheral blood was collected at initial diagnosis, before any treatment. To identify distinguishing TCR V-J signatures, a discovery cohort of about 100 patients was used, comprising roughly 45 with Graves' ophthalmopathy and approximately 57 with stable Graves' hyperthyroidism. After sampling, hyperthyroidism patients received methimazole starting at 30 mg daily, and ophthalmopathy patients received high-dose intravenous methylprednisolone. In addition, the study compared T-cell repertoires in thyroid tissue and in blood from several Graves' hyperthyroidism patients. The 100 discovery patients were divided at random into training and test sets in a 7:3 ratio. The paper reports TCR Vbeta CDR3 sequencing of roughly 140 peripheral blood samples: 40 or so ophthalmopathy, under 80 hyperthyroidism and 17 progressor patients. Whether ophthalmopathy could be predicted prospectively was tested in an independent validation cohort made up of 18 to 20 hyperthyroidism patients plus 17 patients who later progressed to ophthalmopathy.

This clonotype has more than one count but fewer than ten. The antigen this receptor binds is unknown. Within one base of it there is no much larger clone, and no base qualities were kept. Including cysteine and phenylalanine, the CDR3 has 15 amino acids. The CDR3 DNA has 45 bases and is translated from base 1. Sequences MNHEY (CDR1) and SVGEGT (CDR2) are obtained from the germline V gene. V was cut back by 8 bases and J by 5 bases, leaving a gap of 22 bases between them. Ophthalmopathy patients had moderately to severely active disease, with a Clinical Activity Score of 3 or more, a NOSPECS grade of 4 or more, and a disease duration of less than 3 months. Any patient with an uncontrolled infection, another autoimmune disease, pregnancy or lactation was excluded. Diagnoses were established on the basis of clinical symptoms, serum thyroxine and TRAb, thyroid ultrasound, and orbital computed tomography. Ficoll-Paque density gradient centrifugation was used to isolate PBMCs from 8.5 to 10 ml of fresh peripheral blood. Total RNA was extracted with Trizol reagent, and quality was checked on an Agilent 2100 Bioanalyzer.

The TCR beta CDR3 regions were amplified from RNA transcripts. The first round of RT-PCR for the TCR CDR3 was performed with the HTBI primer set and the Qiagen OneStep RT-PCR kit. Libraries were constructed in a second round of multiplex PCR, after which size selection and purification were carried out. The libraries were sequenced on an Illumina HiSeq2000 using paired-end 100 bp reads. Regarding the original processing steps: SOAPnuke was used to process the raw data, throwing out any read that contained adapters or uncalled bases, had a mean Phred below 15, or lacked an exact constant-primer or identifier match. High-quality paired reads were merged with COPE v1.2.5, and unique nucleotide sequences were defined as clonotypes. MiTCR v1.1 was used to align the clonotypes against IMGT TRBV, TRBD and TRBJ reference segments. The analysis was restricted to V-J combinations with a frequency above 0.0001, which together covered 99.2% of the repertoires. The TCS score was defined as the ratio of F50 (clonal expansion) to E x V (chaos), calculated using BLOSUM62-based TCRdist between CDR3 peptides within each V-J. Welch's t-statistics and random forest reduced just over 500 V-J features to 10 to 15, which were used in a naive Bayes classifier (R e1071). TCRdb reprocessed the public reads (quality trimming at Q25 with fastp, clone calling with MiXCR) and kept in-frame beta chains. CDR3 protein duplicates are merged, each entry listing the most common genes and DNA. The V and J calls, along with clone size, are taken from TCRdb and not from the paper's own processing. The sample contains some 500,000 distinct CDR3 sequences, roughly 16% of them found a single time. The top ten clonotypes cover approximately 30% of the sample.

What the research found in general, with its limitations: Most expanded thyroid clonotypes (frequency above 0.001) were also detected in blood, suggesting blood repertoires may reflect thyroid immune responses. A 13 V-J signature model separated ophthalmopathy from stable hyperthyroidism, with 87.88% sensitivity and roughly 82% specificity in cross-validation and 80%/75% in testing. During validation, the model predicted progression to ophthalmopathy a median of around 6 months ahead of onset, with 60% to 71% sensitivity and about 75% specificity. Sample size was not statistically predetermined, and investigators were not blinded to group allocation.

Recombination linked TRBV6-2 or TRBV6-3 to TRBJ2-7; the D segment could be TRBD2, given 5 matching bases. The clonotype comes from a woman in her twenties or thirties with Graves' ophthalmopathy. Material for sequencing was blood. In nucleotides, the sequence is TGTGCCAGCGGGCAGCTAGAGGGAGTTGGGGACGAGCAGTACTTC. This is translated as CASGQLEGVGDEQYF.